This T cell receptor beta chain is drawn from a study of CD8+CD57+ T cells in acquired aplastic anemia. Study summary: When averaged, DNA from sorted CD4+ and CD8+ cells came to around 3 ug. Study-level results: Any difference that existed in CD8+ Simpson's diversity between patients and controls was not significant.

There are many counts of this clonotype. Its antigen remains unknown. Sequencing involved patients with CD8+CD57+ cell expansion previously shown by flow cytometry. Patients uniformly had severe acquired aplastic anemia. No therapy was given to patients before blood sampling. Using genomic DNA as the template, TCR beta VDJ and CDR3 profiling was carried out. MiXCR, run by TCRdb on the reads, gives a single entry per CDR3 protein. The table records under 200,000 distinct CDR3 sequences, less than 50% of them present only once. CDR3 length equals 17 residues. CDR1 and CDR2 (germline): MNHEY, SVGAGI. With 0 bases removed from V and 3 bases from J, the gap between germline ends came to 16 bases.

The source of this sequence is a human donor with aplastic anemia. Sequenced material: sorted CD4+, CD8+, or CD8+CD57+ T cells (not recorded which) from PBMCs. The chain couples TRBV6-5 to TRBJ2-3; D perhaps matches TRBD1 (7 bases). The CDR3 sequence: CASSYSPEGARTDTQYF. The CDR3 DNA is TGTGCCAGCAGTTACTCCCCGGAGGGGGCGAGAACAGATACGCAGTATTTT.